The 14 T cell receptor beta chains given below trace back to one sample, sequenced in a study of shared clonotypes between healthy human individuals. Generated by immunoSEQ multiplex PCR, the TCRdb table keeps only in-frame clones and is missing some. The sample holds about 2.4 million clones, approximately 94% seen once. Sequencing was done on a sample of naive CD4+ T cells from PBMCs. The subset is: CD45RA+ positively selected. The receptors derive from a man aged 18 to 35 in good health. Some clones in this sample may be carry-over from other donors' samples.

The chain carries TRBV4-2 and TRBJ2-5; D uncertain. V shed 1 base and J shed 5 bases, with 23 bases lying between them. Germline loops: CDR1 LGHNA, CDR2 YNFKEQ. CDR3 length: 18 amino acids. The CDR3 reads CASSQGAGPYASSETQYF. CDR3 nucleotides: TGTGCCAGCAGCCAAGGGGCAGGTCCTTATGCCTCAAGCGAGACCCAGTACTTC.

V and J are TRBV28 and TRBJ2-3, with TRBD2 as a possible D gene (5 bases). V lost 6 bases and J lost 6, with 13 bases in between. CDR1 and CDR2 (germline): MDHEN, SYDVKM. The CDR3 is 13 amino acids. For the CDR3, the DNA is TGTGCCAGCAGATCCCGATCGGGGGATACGCAGTATTTT. Protein: CASRSRSGDTQYF.

This chain uses TRBV29-1 with TRBJ2-7; a possible D gene is TRBD1 (5 bases). V was trimmed by 2 bases and J by 5 bases, leaving 13 bases between them. Germline CDR1 reads SQVTM; CDR2 reads ANQGSEA. The CDR3 runs to 13 residues. The CDR3 DNA follows: TGCAGCGTTGAACAGGGATTACCCCACGAGCAGTACTTC. This translates into CSVEQGLPHEQYF.

The rearrangement uses TRBV14 and TRBJ2-2; no clear D gene. Germline V gene data show CDR1 as SGHDN and CDR2 as FVKESK. V was pared by 3 bases and J by 6 bases, with 14 bases between. CDR3 length: 15 amino acids. CDR3 DNA: TGTGCCAGCAGCCATGACTTGGTGGGTTCCGGGGAGCTGTTTTTT. It specifies CASSHDLVGSGELFF.

The genes are TRBV2 and TRBJ2-5; D gene uncertain. Trimming pared 7 bases from V and 1 base from J, leaving 7 bases between. This CDR3 is 12 amino acids long. The germline gives CDR1 SNHLY, CDR2 FYNNEI. The CDR3 nucleotides are TGTGCCAGCATTGGCAGCCAAGAGACCCAGTACTTC. As protein: CASIGSQETQYF.

V and J are TRBV5-4 and TRBJ2-5, with D perhaps matching TRBD1 (5 bases). CDR1 and CDR2 (germline): SGHNT, YYREEE (reference sequence). The CDR3 consists of 13 residues. V gave up 0 bases and J gave up 5 bases, with 8 bases separating them. CDR3 in DNA: TGTGCCAGCAGCTTGGCAGGGTATGAGACCCAGTACTTC. It yields the protein CASSLAGYETQYF.

The chain couples TRBV7-9 to TRBJ2-6; 11 nucleotides match TRBD1. Germline lookup yields CDR1 SEHNR and CDR2 FQNEAQ (reference sequence). V gave up 4 bases and J gave up 4 bases; unmatched junction bases: 6. The CDR3 is 17 amino acids. CDR3 sequence reads: CASSSGQGVLGANVLTF. CDR3 in DNA: TGTGCCAGCAGCTCGGGACAGGGGGTCCTGGGGGCCAACGTCCTGACTTTC.

This chain joins TRBV5-1 and TRBJ2-1; tentatively, D is TRBD1 or TRBD2 (5 bases each). The CDR3 is made up of 13 amino acids. Looked up from germline, CDR1 is SGHRS and CDR2 is YFSETQ. The germline V and J ends were trimmed by 7 bases and 10 bases, with 18 bases remaining between them. The CDR3 region has the DNA TGCGCCAGCCGACCCCCCCGACGGGACGAGCAGTTCTTC. This translates into CASRPPRRDEQFF.

This chain connects TRBV28 to TRBJ1-5; weak D call: TRBD1 (6 bases). Trimming cost V 4 bases and J 4 bases, with 20 bases left between them. The CDR3 has 17 amino acids. Germline V lookup: CDR1 MDHEN, CDR2 SYDVKM. The CDR3 region is CASSSGGTPVGNQPQHF. The CDR3 region has the DNA TGTGCCAGCAGTTCGGGGGGGACACCCGTGGGTAATCAGCCCCAGCATTTT.

On this clone: One end of the junction is discordant with germline, which a read error may explain. V is TRBV7-2 and J is TRBJ1-5, with D unresolved. The germline CDR1 and CDR2 sequences are SGHTA and FQGNSA. This CDR3 region has 12 residues. Here the CDR3 reads CASSLNGQSQHF. CDR3 DNA: TGTGCCAGCAGCTTAAACGGTCAGTCCCAGCATTTT.

The rearrangement joins TRBV5-1 to TRBJ2-1; D uncertain. Trimming took off 0 bases at V and 0 bases at J, with 7 bases between the two ends. The CDR3 has 15 residues. CDR1 and CDR2 from the germline V gene are SGHRS and YFSETQ. The CDR3 loop reads CASSLAWGSYNEQFF. The CDR3 DNA reads TGCGCCAGCAGCTTGGCCTGGGGCTCCTACAATGAGCAGTTCTTC. The full variable domain, its missing parts supplied by reference TRBV5-1 and TRBJ2-1, is KAGVTQTPRYLIKTRGQQVTLSCSPISGHRSVSWYQQTPGQGLQFLFEYFSETQRNKGNFPGRFSGRQFSNSRSEMNVSTLELGDSALYLCASSLAWGSYNEQFFGPGTRLTVL.

V is TRBV5-5 and J is TRBJ1-5, with D possibly TRBD1 on 5 matching bases. Trimming took 0 bases from V and 11 from J, leaving 15 bases between them. The CDR3 totals 14 residues. Germline CDR1 is SGHKS and CDR2 is YYEKEE (reference sequence). CDR3: CASSLEGRGDAQHF. The CDR3, as DNA: TGTGCCAGCAGCTTGGAAGGCCGAGGGGATGCCCAGCATTTT.

The chain is built from TRBV19 and TRBJ2-1, with 11 bases lining up with TRBD2. CDR3 length equals 14 residues. Germline CDR1 reads LNHDA; CDR2 reads SQIVND (reference sequence). V was pared by 6 bases and J by 4 bases, with 2 bases of the junction left unmatched. The CDR3 bases are TGTGCCAGTAGGAGACTAGCGGGGTACAATGAGCAGTTCTTC. It codes for CASRRLAGYNEQFF.

This clone occurred a few times. This chain links TRBV5-1 with TRBJ1-1; 8 positions agree with TRBD1. The CDR3 extends over 14 amino acids. Germline CDR1 is SGHRS and CDR2 is YFSETQ. The V gene end was trimmed by 1 base and the J gene end by 3 bases; junction bases not matched to a gene: 2. CDR3 loop: CASSLQGAHTEAFF. The CDR3 coding sequence is TGCGCCAGCAGCTTGCAGGGGGCGCACACTGAAGCTTTCTTT. Drawing the rest from reference TRBV5-1 and TRBJ1-1, the complete variable domain is KAGVTQTPRYLIKTRGQQVTLSCSPISGHRSVSWYQQTPGQGLQFLFEYFSETQRNKGNFPGRFSGRQFSNSRSEMNVSTLELGDSALYLCASSLQGAHTEAFFGQGTRLTVV.